This T cell receptor beta chain emerged from a study of CD8 T cells in ankylosing spondylitis. There are 15 residues in the CDR3. Germline lookup yields CDR1 LGHDT and CDR2 YNNKEL (reference sequence). The trim removed 3 bases at V and 6 bases at J, leaving 9 bases unmatched. Quantitative 5'-RACE with molecular barcodes produced the TCR beta libraries. TCRdb passed the 5' RACE reads through MiXCR, listing each CDR3 protein once. The repertoire holds about 250,000 distinct CDR3 sequences, with roughly a tenth as singletons. Findings of the study overall: A motif in TCR beta, a set of eight or nine highly homologous variants, appeared characteristic of ankylosing spondylitis blood. The authors found the disease-linked clones to be CD8+ and relatively rare in peripheral blood. Earlier authors reported some of these motif variants in reactive arthritis synovial fluid and blood.

As concerns this clonotype: Its antigen remains unknown.

The gene calls are TRBV3-1 and TRBJ1-1; 8 bases align to TRBD1. This TCR derives from a male donor with ankylosing spondylitis or in good health (not recorded which). Specimen: blood, either unsorted or a sorted T cell fraction (not recorded which). The CDR3 protein is CASSQGDRSRAEAFF. CDR3 DNA sequence: TGTGCCAGCAGCCAGGGGGACAGGTCTAGGGCTGAAGCTTTCTTT.